The clone carrying this T cell receptor beta chain was counted a few times. This sample was included in a study of T cells in Graves' hyperthyroidism and ophthalmopathy. Germline lookup yields CDR1 LGHDT and CDR2 YNNKEL (reference sequence). The CDR3 consists of 16 residues. With V trimmed by 2 bases and J by 4 bases, 8 bases remained unmatched. Amplified regions were TCR beta CDR3 sequences from RNA transcripts. TCR CDR3 underwent first-round RT-PCR with the HTBI primer set. MiXCR was run by TCRdb on the multiplex PCR reads, yielding one entry per CDR3 protein. The data show hundreds of thousands of distinct CDR3 sequences, roughly 16% seen once.

The material sequenced was blood. The rearrangement links TRBV3-1 to TRBJ1-1, with 9 bases lining up with TRBD1. The sequence was collected from a woman younger than 45 with Graves' hyperthyroidism. CDR3 in amino acids: CASSQPTGQGITEAFF. The CDR3 DNA sequence: TGTGCCAGCAGCCAACCGACGGGACAGGGAATCACTGAAGCTTTCTTT.